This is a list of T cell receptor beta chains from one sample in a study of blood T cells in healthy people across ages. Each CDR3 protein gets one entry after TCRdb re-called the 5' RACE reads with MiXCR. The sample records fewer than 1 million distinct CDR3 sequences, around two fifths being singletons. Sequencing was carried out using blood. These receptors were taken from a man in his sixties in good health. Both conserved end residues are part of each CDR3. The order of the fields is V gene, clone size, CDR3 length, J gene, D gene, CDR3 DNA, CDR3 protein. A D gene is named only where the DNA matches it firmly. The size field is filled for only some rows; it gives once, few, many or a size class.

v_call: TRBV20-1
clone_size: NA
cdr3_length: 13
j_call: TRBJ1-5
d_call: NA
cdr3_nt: TGCAGTGCTAGAGATGAGGCGGTTCAGCCCCAGCATTTT
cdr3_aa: CSARDEAVQPQHF

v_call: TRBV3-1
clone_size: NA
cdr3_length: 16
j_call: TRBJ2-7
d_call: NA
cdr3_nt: TGTGCCAGCAGCCAAGGATGGAGGGCGGGGTCCTACGAGCAGTACTTC
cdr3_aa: CASSQGWRAGSYEQYF

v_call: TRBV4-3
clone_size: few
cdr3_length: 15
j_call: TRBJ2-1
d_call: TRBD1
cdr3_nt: TGCGCCAGCAGCACCCGACAGGGGGCTTTTTATGAGCAGTTCTTC
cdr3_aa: CASSTRQGAFYEQFF

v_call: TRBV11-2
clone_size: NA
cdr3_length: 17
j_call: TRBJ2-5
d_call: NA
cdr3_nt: TGTGCCAGCAGCTTAGTTCAGGCGCAAATCCGCCAAGAGACCCAGTACTTC
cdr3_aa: CASSLVQAQIRQETQYF

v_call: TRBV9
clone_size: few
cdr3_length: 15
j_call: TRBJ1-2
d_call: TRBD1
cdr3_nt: TGTGCCAGCAGCGCATCACCCGGGACAGGGCAGGGCTACACCTTC
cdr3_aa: CASSASPGTGQGYTF

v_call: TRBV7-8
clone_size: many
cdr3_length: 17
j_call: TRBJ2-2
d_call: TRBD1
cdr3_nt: TGTGCCAGCAGCTCTGACAGGGCCAGACCGGTACCCGGGGAGCTGTTTTTT
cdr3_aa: CASSSDRARPVPGELFF

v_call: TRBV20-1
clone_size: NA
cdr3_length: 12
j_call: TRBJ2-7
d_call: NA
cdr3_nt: TGCAGTGTAGGGGAGGTCGTGTACGAGCAGTACTTC
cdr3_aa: CSVGEVVYEQYF

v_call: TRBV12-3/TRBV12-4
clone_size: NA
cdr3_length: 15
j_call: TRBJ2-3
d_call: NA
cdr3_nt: TGTGCCAGCAGTTTTAAGGGGTACCGCACAGATACGCAGTATTTT
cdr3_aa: CASSFKGYRTDTQYF

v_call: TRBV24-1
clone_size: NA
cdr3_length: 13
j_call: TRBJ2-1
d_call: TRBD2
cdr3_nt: TGTGCCACCAGTGATTGGGGGGGTAAGGTCCAGTTCTTC
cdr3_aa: CATSDWGGKVQFF

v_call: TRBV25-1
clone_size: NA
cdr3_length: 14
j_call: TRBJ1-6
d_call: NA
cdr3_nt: TGTGCCAGCAATTCCGGGACTTATAATTCACCCCTCCACTTT
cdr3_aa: CASNSGTYNSPLHF

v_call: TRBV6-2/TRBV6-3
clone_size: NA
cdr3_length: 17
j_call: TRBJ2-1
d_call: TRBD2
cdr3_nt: TGTGCCAGCAGTTACCCACTTACAGCGGGGCAATACAATGAGCAGTTCTTC
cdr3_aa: CASSYPLTAGQYNEQFF

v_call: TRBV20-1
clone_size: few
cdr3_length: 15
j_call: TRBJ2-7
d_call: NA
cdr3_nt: TGCAGTGCTAGAGACTACAAAGGTGTCGTCGACGAGCAGTACTTC
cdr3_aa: CSARDYKGVVDEQYF

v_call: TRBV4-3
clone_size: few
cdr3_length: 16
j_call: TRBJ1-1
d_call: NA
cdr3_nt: TGCGCCAGCAGCCAAGATACGGCAGGGTCGACCACTGAAGCTTTCTTT
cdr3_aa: CASSQDTAGSTTEAFF

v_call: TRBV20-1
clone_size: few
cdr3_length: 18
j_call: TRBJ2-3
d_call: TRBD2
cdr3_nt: TGCAGTGCTATTTGGCTAGCGGGGGGGCCCCTAAGCACAGATACGCAGTATTTT
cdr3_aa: CSAIWLAGGPLSTDTQYF

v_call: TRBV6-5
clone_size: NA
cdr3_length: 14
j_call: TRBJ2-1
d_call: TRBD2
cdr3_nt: TGTGCCAGCAGTTACTCCAGCGGGGGTTATGAGCAGTTCTTC
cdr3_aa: CASSYSSGGYEQFF

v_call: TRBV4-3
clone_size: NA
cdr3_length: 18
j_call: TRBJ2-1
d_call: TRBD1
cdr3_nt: TGCGCCAGCAGCCAAGCCGGGACAGGGGGACAACCGGGAGAGACCCAGTTCTTC
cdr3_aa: CASSQAGTGGQPGETQFF